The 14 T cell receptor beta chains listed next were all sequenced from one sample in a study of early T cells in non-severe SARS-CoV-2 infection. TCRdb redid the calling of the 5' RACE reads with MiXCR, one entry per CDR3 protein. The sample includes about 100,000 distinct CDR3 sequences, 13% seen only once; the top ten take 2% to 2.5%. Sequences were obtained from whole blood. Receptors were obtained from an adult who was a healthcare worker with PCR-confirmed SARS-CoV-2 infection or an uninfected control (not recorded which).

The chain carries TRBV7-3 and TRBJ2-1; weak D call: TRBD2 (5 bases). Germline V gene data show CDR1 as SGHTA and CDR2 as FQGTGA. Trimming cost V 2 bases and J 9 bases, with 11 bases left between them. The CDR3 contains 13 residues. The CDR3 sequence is CASSLGRSGEQFF. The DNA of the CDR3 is TGTGCCAGCAGCTTAGGGCGCAGCGGTGAGCAGTTCTTC.

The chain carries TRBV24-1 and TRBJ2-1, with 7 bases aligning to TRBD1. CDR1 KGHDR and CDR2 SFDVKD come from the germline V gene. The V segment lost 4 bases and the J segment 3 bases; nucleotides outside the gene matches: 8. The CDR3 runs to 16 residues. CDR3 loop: CATSEGQVTVYNEQFF. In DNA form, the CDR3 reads TGTGCCACCAGTGAAGGACAGGTGACCGTCTACAATGAGCAGTTCTTC.

CDR3 loop: CASSSYLDEQFF. The CDR3 DNA reads as TGTGCCAGCAGTTCCTACCTGGATGAGCAGTTCTTC. This chain joins TRBV28 and TRBJ2-1; the D is unclear. V was trimmed by 4 bases and J by 8 bases, leaving 9 bases between them. The germline V gene encodes CDR1 MDHEN and CDR2 SYDVKM. This CDR3 has 12 amino acids.

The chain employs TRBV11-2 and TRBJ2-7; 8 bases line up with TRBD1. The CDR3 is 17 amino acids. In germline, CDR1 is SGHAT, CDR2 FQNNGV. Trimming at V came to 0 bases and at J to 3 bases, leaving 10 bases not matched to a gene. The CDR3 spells CASSLELSWTGNYEQYF. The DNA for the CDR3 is TGTGCCAGCAGCTTAGAATTGAGCTGGACAGGGAACTACGAGCAGTACTTC.

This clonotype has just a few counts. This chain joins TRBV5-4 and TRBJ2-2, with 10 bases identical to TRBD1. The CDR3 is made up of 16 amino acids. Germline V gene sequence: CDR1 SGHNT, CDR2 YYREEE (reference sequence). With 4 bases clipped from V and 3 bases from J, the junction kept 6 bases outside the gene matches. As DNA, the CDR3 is TGTGCCAGCAGCCCGACAGGGGGCCGTTACACCGGGGAGCTGTTTTTT. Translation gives CASSPTGGRYTGELFF.

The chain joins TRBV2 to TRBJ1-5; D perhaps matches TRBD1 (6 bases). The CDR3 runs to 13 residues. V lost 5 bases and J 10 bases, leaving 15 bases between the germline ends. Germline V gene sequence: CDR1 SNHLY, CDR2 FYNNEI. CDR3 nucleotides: TGTGCCAGCAGTCTGGACAGTTTACGACCCCAGCATTTT. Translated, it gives CASSLDSLRPQHF.

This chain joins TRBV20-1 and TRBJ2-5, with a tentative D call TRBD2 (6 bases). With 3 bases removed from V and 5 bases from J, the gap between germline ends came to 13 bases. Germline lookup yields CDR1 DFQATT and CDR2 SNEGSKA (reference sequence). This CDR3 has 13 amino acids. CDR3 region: CSARTSLGETQYF. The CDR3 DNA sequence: TGCAGTGCTAGGACTAGTTTAGGGGAGACCCAGTACTTC.

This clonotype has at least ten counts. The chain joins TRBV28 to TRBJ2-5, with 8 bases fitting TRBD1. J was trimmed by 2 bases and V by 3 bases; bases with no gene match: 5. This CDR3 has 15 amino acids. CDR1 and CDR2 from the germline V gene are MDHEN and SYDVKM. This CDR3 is CASSFLRGPQETQYF. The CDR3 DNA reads TGTGCCAGCAGTTTTCTCAGGGGGCCTCAAGAGACCCAGTACTTC.

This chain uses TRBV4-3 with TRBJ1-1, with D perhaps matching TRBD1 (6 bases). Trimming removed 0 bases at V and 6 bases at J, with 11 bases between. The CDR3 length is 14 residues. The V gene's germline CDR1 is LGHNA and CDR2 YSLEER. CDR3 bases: TGCGCCAGCAGCCAAGAGAGGGGGACCCCTGAAGCTTTCTTT. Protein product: CASSQERGTPEAFF.

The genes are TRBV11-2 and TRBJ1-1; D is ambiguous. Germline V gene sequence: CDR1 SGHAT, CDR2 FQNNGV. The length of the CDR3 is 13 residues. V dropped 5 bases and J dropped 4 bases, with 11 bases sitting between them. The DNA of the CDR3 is TGTGCCAGCAGCCGGACCGCCGGCACTGAAGCTTTCTTT. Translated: CASSRTAGTEAFF.

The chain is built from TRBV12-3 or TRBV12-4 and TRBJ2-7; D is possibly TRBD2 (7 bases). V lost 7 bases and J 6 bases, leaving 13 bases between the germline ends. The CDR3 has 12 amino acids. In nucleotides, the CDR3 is TGTGCCAGCAAGAGGGGGGGGCCCGAGCAGTACTTC. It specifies CASKRGGPEQYF.

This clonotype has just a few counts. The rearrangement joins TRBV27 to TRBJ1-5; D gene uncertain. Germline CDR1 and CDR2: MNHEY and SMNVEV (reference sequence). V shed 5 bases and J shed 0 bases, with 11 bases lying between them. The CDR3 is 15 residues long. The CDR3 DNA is TGTGCCAGCAGTCGGAGGGATTATAGCAATCAGCCCCAGCATTTT. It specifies CASSRRDYSNQPQHF.

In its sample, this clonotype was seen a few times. The CDR3 DNA follows: TGCAGTGACCGTAGTACCCCGGGACAAGGAGGATACGAGCAGTACTTC. It translates to CSDRSTPGQGGYEQYF. J is TRBJ2-7 and V is TRBV20-1; TRBD1 is a possible D gene (6 bases). Trimming took off 7 bases at V and 4 bases at J, with 26 bases between the two ends. The germline gives CDR1 DFQATT, CDR2 SNEGSKA (reference sequence). The CDR3 loop spans 16 amino acids.

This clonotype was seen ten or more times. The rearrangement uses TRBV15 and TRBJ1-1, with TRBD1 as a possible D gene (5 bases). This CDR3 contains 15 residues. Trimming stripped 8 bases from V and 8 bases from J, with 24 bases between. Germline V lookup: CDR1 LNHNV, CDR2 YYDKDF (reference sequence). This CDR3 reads CATEDGEGGTEEAFF. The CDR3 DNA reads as TGTGCCACCGAGGACGGCGAGGGTGGGACCGAGGAAGCTTTCTTT.